The 18 T cell receptor beta chains below were found in one sample sequenced in a study of control samples from healthy donors and cancer patients. TCRdb's table, derived via immunoSEQ multiplex PCR, lists solely in-frame clones and lacks some. The profile shows 120,000 or so clones, 85% to 95% of them singletons. Sequenced sample: PBMCs. Receptors originate from a man aged 80 or over with head and neck cancer.

The chain uses TRBV5-6 and TRBJ1-6; 8 bases are shared with TRBD1. CDR1 is SGHDT and CDR2 is YYEEEE in the germline V gene. V lost 4 bases and J lost 9; bases outside the gene matches: 6. The CDR3 contains 14 residues. The CDR3 spells CASSDGQGFSPLHF. CDR3 sequence (DNA): TGTGCCAGCAGCGACGGACAGGGTTTTTCACCCCTCCACTTT.

The chain uses TRBV5-6 and TRBJ1-2; possibly TRBD1 for D (6 bases). V lost 4 bases, J lost 2 bases, and 15 bases lay in between. The CDR3 extends over 15 amino acids. In germline, CDR1 is SGHDT, CDR2 YYEEEE. The CDR3 sequence is CASSPLLGTNYGYTF. The CDR3 DNA reads TGTGCCAGCAGCCCCCTTCTAGGGACAAACTATGGCTACACCTTC. The variable domain in full, completed from reference TRBV5-6 and TRBJ1-2, reads DAGVTQSPTHLIKTRGQQVTLRCSPKSGHDTVSWYQQALGQGPQFIFQYYEEEERQRGNFPDRFSGHQFPNYSSELNVNALLLGDSALYLCASSPLLGTNYGYTFGSGTRLTVV.

The chain couples TRBV29-1 to TRBJ2-1, with TRBD1 matching 7 bases. The CDR3 runs to 16 residues. Per the germline V gene, CDR1 is SQVTM and CDR2 is ANQGSEA. J lost 8 bases, V lost 2 bases, and 15 bases had no gene match. The CDR3 bases are TGCAGCGTTGAAATCGATGAGGGGAAGGGGGCGCATGAGCAGTTCTTC. Amino acid sequence: CSVEIDEGKGAHEQFF.

V and J are TRBV2 and TRBJ1-5; D ambiguous. The CDR3 is made up of 14 amino acids. CDR1 SNHLY and CDR2 FYNNEI come from the germline V gene. With 5 bases removed from V and 7 bases from J, the gap between germline ends came to 15 bases. CDR3 residues: CASSIYPLAQPQHF. In nucleotides, the CDR3 is TGTGCCAGCAGTATATATCCGTTAGCACAGCCCCAGCATTTT.

The chain has TRBV10-3 and TRBJ1-2; D is unclear. Germline V gene sequence: CDR1 ENHRY, CDR2 SYGVKD. This CDR3 is built from 11 residues. V lost 6 bases and J lost 1, with 3 bases in between. CDR3 sequence: CAIRGNYGYTF. The CDR3 DNA reads as TGTGCCATCAGGGGTAACTATGGCTACACCTTC.

This chain connects TRBV27 to TRBJ2-2; D possibly corresponds to TRBD2 (7 bases). The CDR3 is 16 amino acids. V dropped 2 bases and J dropped 3 bases, with 13 bases sitting between them. Germline lookup yields CDR1 MNHEY and CDR2 SMNVEV (reference sequence). The CDR3 is CASSLGAGAHTGELFF. CDR3 in DNA: TGTGCCAGCAGTTTAGGTGCGGGGGCCCACACCGGGGAGCTGTTTTTT.

The rearrangement joins TRBV5-4 to TRBJ2-2, with 7 bases lining up with TRBD2. The trim removed 4 bases at V and 6 bases at J, leaving 3 bases unmatched. Germline values: CDR1 SGHNT, CDR2 YYREEE (reference sequence). The CDR3 is 13 amino acids. The CDR3 here is CASSLSGSGELFF. The CDR3, as DNA: TGTGCCAGCAGCCTTAGCGGGTCCGGGGAGCTGTTTTTT.

This sequence joins TRBV2 and TRBJ2-4; D possibly corresponds to TRBD2 (6 bases). Germline-derived CDR1 and CDR2 are SNHLY and FYNNEI. V shed 2 bases and J shed 3 bases, with 14 bases lying between them. There are 16 residues in the CDR3. This CDR3 is CASSEWRGRGKNIQYF. The CDR3, as DNA: TGTGCCAGCAGTGAATGGCGCGGGCGGGGCAAAAACATTCAGTACTTC.

The chain carries TRBV4-1 and TRBJ1-1; a weak D match, TRBD1 (6 bases). V gave up 1 base and J gave up 2 bases, with 17 bases separating them. This CDR3 contains 17 residues. Germline V gene lookup returns CDR1 MGHRA and CDR2 YSYEKL. CDR3 protein: CASSQVVGQSGNTEAFF. CDR3 nucleotides: TGCGCCAGCAGCCAAGTAGTAGGACAGTCGGGAAACACTGAAGCTTTCTTT.

The genes are TRBV11-2 and TRBJ2-2; D remains unclear. CDR1 and CDR2 (germline): SGHAT, FQNNGV. With 3 bases removed from V and 4 bases from J, the gap between germline ends came to 6 bases. There are 13 residues in the CDR3. CDR3: CASSFAATGELFF. The DNA of the CDR3 is TGTGCCAGCAGCTTTGCAGCCACCGGGGAGCTGTTTTTT.

V is TRBV4-2 and J is TRBJ2-2, with TRBD2 identical over 7 bases. This CDR3 is 15 amino acids long. The V gene's germline CDR1 is LGHNA and CDR2 YNFKEQ. Trimming took 4 bases from V and 0 from J; bases not matched to a gene: 2. The CDR3: CASSLREANTGELFF. CDR3 sequence (DNA): TGTGCCAGCAGCCTCCGGGAGGCGAACACCGGGGAGCTGTTTTTT.

The chain uses TRBV6-2 or TRBV6-3 and TRBJ2-4; 8 bases fit TRBD2. This CDR3 has 17 amino acids. Germline-derived CDR1 and CDR2 are MNHEY and SVGEGT. V lost 2 bases to trimming and J lost 1 base; unmatched junction nucleotides: 7. The CDR3 DNA is TGTGCCAGCAGTTACGAGTCGGGAGGGCCTGCCAAAAACATTCAGTACTTC. Translation: CASSYESGGPAKNIQYF.

This chain links TRBV14 with TRBJ2-2, with D perhaps TRBD1 (6 bases). V gave up 3 bases and J gave up 4 bases, with 15 bases separating them. The CDR3 has 16 residues. Germline values: CDR1 SGHDN, CDR2 FVKESK. CDR3 sequence (DNA): TGTGCCAGCAGCCAGATGAGGGACATCCCCACCGGGGAGCTGTTTTTT. Amino acid sequence: CASSQMRDIPTGELFF.

A remark on this clone: The sample carries other DNA sequences with the same CDR3. The chain links TRBV3-1 (or the pseudogene TRBV3-2) to TRBJ2-7, with D perhaps TRBD1 (6 bases). Germline CDR1 is LGHDT and CDR2 is YNNKEL (reference sequence). V was cut by 1 base and J by 6 bases, with 7 bases left in between. The CDR3 consists of 12 residues. CDR3 amino acids: CASSQGGGEQYF. In DNA, the CDR3 is TGTGCCAGCAGCCAAGGAGGGGGCGAGCAGTACTTC.

V and J are TRBV4-1 and TRBJ2-7; TRBD1 matches 7 bases. The length of the CDR3 is 15 residues. V lost 3 bases, J lost 2 bases, and 7 bases stayed unmatched. The germline V gene encodes CDR1 MGHRA and CDR2 YSYEKL. CDR3 nucleotide sequence: TGCGCCAGCAGCCAGGGACCGGGACAGACCTACGAGCAGTACTTC. Its translation is CASSQGPGQTYEQYF.

Worth noting for this clone: Different DNA sequences within this sample yield the same CDR3. The chain combines TRBV5-8 with TRBJ1-2; D is perhaps TRBD1 (6 bases). Trimming removed 2 bases at V and 5 bases at J, with 13 bases between. In germline, CDR1 is SGHTS, CDR2 YDEGEE. The CDR3 sequence is 14 residues long. CDR3: CASSLRQAYYGYTF. As DNA, the CDR3 is TGTGCCAGCAGCTTAAGACAGGCGTATTATGGCTACACCTTC.

This clone was counted once. The same CDR3 also results from other DNA sequences found in this sample. The V call is TRBV18, the J call TRBJ2-5; D remains unclear. This CDR3 is built from 14 residues. Germline CDR1 KGHSH, CDR2 LQKENI. Between the trimmed V and J ends, which lost 3 bases and 5 bases, there was a span of 13 bases. In DNA, the CDR3 is TGTGCCAGCTCACCCGCCGGAGCAGAGGAGACCCAGTACTTC. Residues: CASSPAGAEETQYF.

The chain has TRBV5-1 and TRBJ2-1; 12 nucleotides align to TRBD2. Per germline, CDR1 SGHRS and CDR2 YFSETQ. This CDR3 region has 19 residues. V lost 0 bases, J lost 5 bases, and 12 bases stayed unmatched. CDR3 region: CASSLAPSGRAGGDNEQFF. CDR3 bases: TGCGCCAGCAGCTTGGCCCCTAGCGGGAGGGCCGGTGGCGACAATGAGCAGTTCTTC.